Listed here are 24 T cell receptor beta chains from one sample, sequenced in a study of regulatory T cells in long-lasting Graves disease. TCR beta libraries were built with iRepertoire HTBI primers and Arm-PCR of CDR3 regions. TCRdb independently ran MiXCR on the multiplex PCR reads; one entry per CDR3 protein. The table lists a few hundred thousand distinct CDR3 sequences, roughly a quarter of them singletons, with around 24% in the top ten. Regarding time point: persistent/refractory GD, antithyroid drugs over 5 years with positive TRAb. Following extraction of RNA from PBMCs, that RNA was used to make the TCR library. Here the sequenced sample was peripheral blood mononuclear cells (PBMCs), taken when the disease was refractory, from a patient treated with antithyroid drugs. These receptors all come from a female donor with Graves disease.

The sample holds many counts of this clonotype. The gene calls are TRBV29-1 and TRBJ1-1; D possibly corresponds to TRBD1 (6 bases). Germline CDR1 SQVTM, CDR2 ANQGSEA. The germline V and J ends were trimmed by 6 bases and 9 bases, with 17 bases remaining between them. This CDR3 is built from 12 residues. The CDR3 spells CSVQNGGDKAFF. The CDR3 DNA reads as TGCAGCGTCCAAAATGGGGGCGATAAAGCTTTCTTT.

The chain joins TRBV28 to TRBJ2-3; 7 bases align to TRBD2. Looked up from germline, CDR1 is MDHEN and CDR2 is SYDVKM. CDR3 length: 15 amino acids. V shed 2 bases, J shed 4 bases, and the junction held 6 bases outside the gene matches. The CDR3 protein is CASSLAGEVSDTQYF. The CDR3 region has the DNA TGTGCCAGCAGTTTAGCGGGAGAGGTTTCAGATACGCAGTATTTT.

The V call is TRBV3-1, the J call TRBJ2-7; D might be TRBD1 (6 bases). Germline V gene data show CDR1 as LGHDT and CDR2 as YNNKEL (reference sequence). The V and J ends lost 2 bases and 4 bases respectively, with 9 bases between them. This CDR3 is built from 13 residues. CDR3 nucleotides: TGTGCCAGCAGCCAAATACAGGGTTACGAGCAGTACTTC. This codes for CASSQIQGYEQYF.

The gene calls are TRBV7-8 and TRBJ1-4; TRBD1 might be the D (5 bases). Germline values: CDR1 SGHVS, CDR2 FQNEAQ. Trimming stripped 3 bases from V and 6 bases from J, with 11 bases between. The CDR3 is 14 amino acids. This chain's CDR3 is CASSLGRVDEKLFF. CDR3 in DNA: TGTGCCAGCAGCTTGGGCAGGGTTGATGAAAAACTGTTTTTT.

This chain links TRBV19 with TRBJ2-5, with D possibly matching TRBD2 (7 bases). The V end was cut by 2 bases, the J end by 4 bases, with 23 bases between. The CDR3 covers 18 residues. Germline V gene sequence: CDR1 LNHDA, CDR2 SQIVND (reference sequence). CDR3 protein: CASSIQAIGGGLLETQYF. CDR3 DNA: TGTGCCAGTAGTATACAGGCGATAGGGGGAGGGCTTTTAGAGACCCAGTACTTC. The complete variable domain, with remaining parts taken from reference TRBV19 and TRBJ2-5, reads DGGITQSPKYLFRKEGQNVTLSCEQNLNHDAMYWYRQDPGQGLRLIYYSQIVNDFQKGDIAEGYSVSREKKESFPLTVTSAQKNPTAFYLCASSIQAIGGGLLETQYFGPGTRLLVL.

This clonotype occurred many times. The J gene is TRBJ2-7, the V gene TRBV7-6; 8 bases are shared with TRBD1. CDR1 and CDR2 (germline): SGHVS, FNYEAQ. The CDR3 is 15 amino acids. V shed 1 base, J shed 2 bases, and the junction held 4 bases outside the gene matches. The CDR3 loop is CASSLEVTGAYEQYF. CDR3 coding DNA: TGTGCCAGCAGCTTAGAGGTGACAGGGGCCTACGAGCAGTACTTC.

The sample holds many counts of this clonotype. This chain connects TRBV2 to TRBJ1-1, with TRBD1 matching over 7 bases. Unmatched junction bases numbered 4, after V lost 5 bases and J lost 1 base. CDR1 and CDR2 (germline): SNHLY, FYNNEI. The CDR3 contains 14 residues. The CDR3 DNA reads TGTGCCAGCAGTACCCGGACAGGGAACACTGAAGCTTTCTTT. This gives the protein CASSTRTGNTEAFF. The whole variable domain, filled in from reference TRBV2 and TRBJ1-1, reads EPEVTQTPSHQVTQMGQEVILRCVPISNHLYFYWYRQILGQKVEFLVSFYNNEISEKSEIFDDQFSVERPDGSNFTLKIRSTKLEDSAMYFCASSTRTGNTEAFFGQGTRLTVV.

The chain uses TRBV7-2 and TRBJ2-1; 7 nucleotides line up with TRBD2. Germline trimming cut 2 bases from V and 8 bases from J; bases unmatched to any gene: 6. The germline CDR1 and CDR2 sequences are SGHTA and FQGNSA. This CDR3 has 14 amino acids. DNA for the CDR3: TGTGCCAGCAGCTTATGGACGGGAGGAGATGAGCAGTTCTTC. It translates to CASSLWTGGDEQFF.

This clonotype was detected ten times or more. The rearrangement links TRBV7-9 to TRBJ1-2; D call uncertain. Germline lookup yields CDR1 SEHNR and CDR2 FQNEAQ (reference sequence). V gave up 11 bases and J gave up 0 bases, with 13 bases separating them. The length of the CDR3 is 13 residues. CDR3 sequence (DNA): TGTGCCGGATGGGCCGACTCTAACTATGGCTACACCTTC. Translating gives CAGWADSNYGYTF.

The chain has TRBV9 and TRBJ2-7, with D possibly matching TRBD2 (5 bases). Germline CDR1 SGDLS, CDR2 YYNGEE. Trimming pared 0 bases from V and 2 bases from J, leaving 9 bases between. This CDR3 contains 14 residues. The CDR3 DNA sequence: TGTGCCAGCAGCGTAGAAAGCGGTACCTACGAGCAGTACTTC. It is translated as CASSVESGTYEQYF.

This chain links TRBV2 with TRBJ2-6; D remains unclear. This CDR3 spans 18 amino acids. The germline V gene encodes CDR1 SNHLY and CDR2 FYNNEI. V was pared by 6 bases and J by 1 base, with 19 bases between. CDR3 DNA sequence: TGTGCCAGCAGCGTCTCGTTAATGGGTGGTTCTGGGGCCAACGTCCTGACTTTC. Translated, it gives CASSVSLMGGSGANVLTF.

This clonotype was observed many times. The CDR3 DNA reads TGTGCCAGCACCCTGGGGCAGGGAAGGAACACTGAAGCTTTCTTT. Translation: CASTLGQGRNTEAFF. The chain combines TRBV12-3 or TRBV12-4 with TRBJ1-1; TRBD1 is a possible D gene (5 bases). V lost 7 bases and J lost 1, with 16 bases in between. The CDR3 runs to 15 residues.

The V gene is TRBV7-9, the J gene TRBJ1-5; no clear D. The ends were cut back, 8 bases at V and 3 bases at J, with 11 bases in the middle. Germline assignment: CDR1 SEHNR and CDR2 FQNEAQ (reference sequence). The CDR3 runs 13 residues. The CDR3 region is CASGDGINQPQHF. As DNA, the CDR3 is TGTGCCAGCGGAGACGGCATCAATCAGCCCCAGCATTTT.

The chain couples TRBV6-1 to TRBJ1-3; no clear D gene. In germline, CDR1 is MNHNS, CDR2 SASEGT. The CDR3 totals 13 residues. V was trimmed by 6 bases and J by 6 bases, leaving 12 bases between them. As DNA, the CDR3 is TGTGCCAGCAGGGACCCCGCTAAAAACACCATATATTTT. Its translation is CASRDPAKNTIYF.

This chain's CDR3 is CSIGQGYHEQYF. The CDR3 DNA sequence: TGCAGTATCGGACAGGGTTACCACGAGCAGTACTTC. The chain employs TRBV29-1 and TRBJ2-7; TRBD1 aligns across 8 bases. Germline V gene lookup returns CDR1 SQVTM and CDR2 ANQGSEA. The CDR3 spans 12 residues.

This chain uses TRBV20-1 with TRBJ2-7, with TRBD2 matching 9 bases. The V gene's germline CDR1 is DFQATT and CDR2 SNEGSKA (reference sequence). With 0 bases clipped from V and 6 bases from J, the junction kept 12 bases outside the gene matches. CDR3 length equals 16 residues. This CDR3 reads CSAREHLSGRASEQYF. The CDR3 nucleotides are TGCAGTGCTAGAGAACATCTTAGCGGGAGAGCCAGCGAGCAGTACTTC.

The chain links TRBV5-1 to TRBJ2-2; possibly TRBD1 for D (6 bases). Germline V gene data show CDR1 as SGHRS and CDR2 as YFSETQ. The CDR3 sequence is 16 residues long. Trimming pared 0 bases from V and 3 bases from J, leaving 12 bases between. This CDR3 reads CASSLATGHYTGELFF. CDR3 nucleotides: TGCGCCAGCAGCTTGGCCACGGGACACTACACCGGGGAGCTGTTTTTT.

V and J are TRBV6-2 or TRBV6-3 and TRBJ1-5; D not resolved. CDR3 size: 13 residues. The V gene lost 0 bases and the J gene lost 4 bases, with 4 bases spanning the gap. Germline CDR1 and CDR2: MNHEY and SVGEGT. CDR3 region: CASSYSRNQPQHF. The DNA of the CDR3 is TGTGCCAGCAGTTACTCGAGAAATCAGCCCCAGCATTTT.

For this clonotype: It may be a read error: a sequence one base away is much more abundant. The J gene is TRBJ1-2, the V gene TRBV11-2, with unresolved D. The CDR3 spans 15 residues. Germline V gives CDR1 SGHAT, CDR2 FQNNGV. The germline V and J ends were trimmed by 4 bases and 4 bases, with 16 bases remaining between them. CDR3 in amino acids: CASSSGNPKGYGYTF. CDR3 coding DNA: TGTGCCAGCAGCTCCGGCAACCCAAAGGGCTATGGCTACACCTTC.

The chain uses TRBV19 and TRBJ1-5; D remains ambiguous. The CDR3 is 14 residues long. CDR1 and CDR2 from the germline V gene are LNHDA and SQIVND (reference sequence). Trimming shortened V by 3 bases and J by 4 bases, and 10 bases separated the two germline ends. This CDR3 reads CASSMVRANQPQHF. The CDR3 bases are TGTGCCAGTAGTATGGTGAGGGCGAATCAGCCCCAGCATTTT.

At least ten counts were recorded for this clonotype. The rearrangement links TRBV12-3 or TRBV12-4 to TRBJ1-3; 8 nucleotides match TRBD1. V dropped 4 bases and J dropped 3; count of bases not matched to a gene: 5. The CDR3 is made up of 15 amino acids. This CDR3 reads CASSSTGAGGNTIYF. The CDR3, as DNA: TGTGCCAGCAGTTCGACAGGGGCAGGTGGAAACACCATATATTTT.

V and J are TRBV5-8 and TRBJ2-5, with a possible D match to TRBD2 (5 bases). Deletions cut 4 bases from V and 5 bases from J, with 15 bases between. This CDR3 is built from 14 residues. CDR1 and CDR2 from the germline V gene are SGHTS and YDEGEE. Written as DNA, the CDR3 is TGTGCCAGCAGCATAAACGGGGTTGAGGAGACCCAGTACTTC. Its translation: CASSINGVEETQYF.

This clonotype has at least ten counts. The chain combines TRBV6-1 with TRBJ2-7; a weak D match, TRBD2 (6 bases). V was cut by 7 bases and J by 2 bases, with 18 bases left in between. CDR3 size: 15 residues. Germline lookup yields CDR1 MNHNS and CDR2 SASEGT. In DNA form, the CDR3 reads TGTGCCAGCAACCCGGGACTTACTTATCCCTACGAGCAGTACTTC. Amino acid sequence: CASNPGLTYPYEQYF.

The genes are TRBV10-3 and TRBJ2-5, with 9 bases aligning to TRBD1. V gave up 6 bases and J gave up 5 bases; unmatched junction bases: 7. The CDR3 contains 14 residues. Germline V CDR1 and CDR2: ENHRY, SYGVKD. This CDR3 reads CAIRDRGMEETQYF. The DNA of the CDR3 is TGTGCCATCAGGGACAGGGGAATGGAGGAGACCCAGTACTTC.